These 26 T cell receptor beta chains were all obtained from the same sample, sequenced in a study of T cell responses to AZD1222 COVID-19 vaccine. TCRdb's table, derived via immunoSEQ multiplex PCR, lists solely in-frame clones and lacks some. The table includes some 130,000 clones, around 90% detected once. The sample here was peripheral blood, taken on day 0 of AZD1222 vaccination. The receptors originated from an adult in good health.

The chain recombines TRBV19 with TRBJ1-1; D might be TRBD1 (5 bases). Trimming took off 3 bases at V and 6 bases at J, with 14 bases between the two ends. The CDR3 length is 14 residues. CDR1 LNHDA and CDR2 SQIVND come from the germline V gene (reference sequence). The CDR3 DNA reads TGTGCCAGTAGTATGGGGGGACCCTTCGCTGAAGCTTTCTTT. Protein product: CASSMGGPFAEAFF.

This chain joins TRBV7-9 and TRBJ2-5; D gene uncertain. CDR3 length: 12 residues. The V and J ends lost 0 bases and 2 bases respectively, with 1 base between them. Germline V gene data show CDR1 as SEHNR and CDR2 as FQNEAQ (reference sequence). This CDR3 reads CASSLAQETQYF. Here the CDR3 DNA reads TGTGCCAGCAGCTTAGCGCAAGAGACCCAGTACTTC.

The J gene is TRBJ2-3, the V gene TRBV10-1, with D possibly matching TRBD1 (6 bases). This CDR3 comprises 15 residues. V was pared by 0 bases and J by 6 bases, with 13 bases between. CDR1 is WNHNN, CDR2 SYGVQD, per germline (reference sequence). For the CDR3, the DNA is TGCGCCAGCAGTGAGTCGAGGGGGAGTAGGGATACGCAGTATTTT. Amino acid sequence: CASSESRGSRDTQYF.

J is TRBJ1-1 and V is TRBV5-6; D might be TRBD1 (6 bases). The V end was cut by 5 bases, the J end by 7 bases, with 21 bases between. The CDR3 spans 15 residues. CDR1 and CDR2 from the germline V gene are SGHDT and YYEEEE. CDR3 coding DNA: TGTGCCAGCAGTCTGCGCGACAGGAGGATCGGTGAAGCTTTCTTT. As protein: CASSLRDRRIGEAFF.

The chain couples TRBV10-3 to TRBJ1-6; TRBD1 might be the D (5 bases). Looked up from germline, CDR1 is ENHRY and CDR2 is SYGVKD. Trimming took off 4 bases at V and 3 bases at J, with 7 bases between the two ends. The CDR3 loop spans 14 amino acids. The CDR3 region has the DNA TGTGCCATCAGTGGGGGGGGCTATAATTCACCCCTCCACTTT. Translated: CAISGGGYNSPLHF.

The chain uses TRBV6-1 and TRBJ2-7; 7 nucleotides align to TRBD1. The junction had 9 bases not matched to a gene; V was cut back by 1 base and J by 9 bases. The CDR3 contains 14 residues. CDR1 and CDR2 from the germline V gene are MNHNS and SASEGT. CDR3 in DNA: TGTGCCAGCAGTGAAGGTTGGGATTACAGGGGGCAGTACTTC. Translation: CASSEGWDYRGQYF.

The chain employs TRBV11-2 and TRBJ2-7, with D unclear. This CDR3 has 11 residues. V was cut by 4 bases and J by 6 bases, with 7 bases left in between. CDR1 and CDR2 (germline): SGHAT, FQNNGV. The chain's CDR3 is CASSSQLEQYF. DNA for the CDR3: TGTGCCAGCAGCTCCCAACTCGAGCAGTACTTC.

V and J are TRBV4-2 and TRBJ2-7, with D possibly matching TRBD2 (6 bases). V lost 5 bases, J lost 5 bases, and 13 bases lay in between. CDR3 length: 13 residues. CDR1 is LGHNA and CDR2 is YNFKEQ in the germline V gene. CDR3 coding DNA: TGTGCCAGCAGCGGTGGAGGGTCCGACGAGCAGTACTTC. Its translation: CASSGGGSDEQYF.

This rearrangement joins TRBV3-1 (or the pseudogene TRBV3-2) to TRBJ1-4; D is uncertain. The ends were cut back, 4 bases at V and 14 bases at J, with 23 bases in the middle. The CDR3 sequence is 15 residues long. Germline assignment: CDR1 LGHDT and CDR2 YNNKEL (reference sequence). The CDR3 DNA reads TGTGCCAGCAGCCTTTATCGACAAGGGCTCAGCCCGCTGTTTTTT. Its protein product is CASSLYRQGLSPLFF.

The rearrangement uses TRBV11-2 and TRBJ1-1; D gene uncertain. CDR1 and CDR2 from the germline V gene are SGHAT and FQNNGV. Trimming shortened V by 3 bases and J by 1 base, and 9 bases separated the two germline ends. The CDR3 has 14 amino acids. CDR3 region: CASSFLRWNTEAFF. The CDR3 bases are TGTGCCAGCAGCTTTCTGAGGTGGAACACTGAAGCTTTCTTT.

This chain connects TRBV27 to TRBJ2-2; 10 bases are a match to TRBD1. The CDR3 has 17 residues. V trimming: 5 bases; J trimming: 5 bases; junction bases outside the gene matches: 11. Germline V lookup: CDR1 MNHEY, CDR2 SMNVEV (reference sequence). CDR3 residues: CASSLHTGTGVTGELFF. In DNA, the CDR3 is TGTGCCAGCAGTCTACACACCGGGACAGGGGTTACCGGGGAGCTGTTTTTT.

V usage is TRBV4-3 and J usage is TRBJ1-1; D uncertain. Deletions cut 0 bases from V and 1 base from J, with 9 bases between. Germline V gene lookup returns CDR1 LGHNA and CDR2 YSLEER. This CDR3 has 15 residues. The CDR3 loop is CASSQDPTANTEAFF. The CDR3 DNA is TGCGCCAGCAGCCAAGATCCAACAGCGAACACTGAAGCTTTCTTT.

J is TRBJ1-1 and V is TRBV7-8, with no clear D. Germline V CDR1 and CDR2: SGHVS, FQNEAQ. The CDR3 has 14 residues. The V end lost 7 bases, the J end lost 0 bases, and 12 bases lay between the germline ends. For the CDR3, the DNA is TGTGCCAGCAAAGGTACAATCATGAACACTGAAGCTTTCTTT. This gives the protein CASKGTIMNTEAFF.

This clone has a handful of counts. The chain uses TRBV10-1 and TRBJ1-3; D is unclear. Trimming took 4 bases from V and 4 from J, leaving 11 bases between them. The CDR3 loop spans 14 amino acids. Germline V lookup: CDR1 WNHNN, CDR2 SYGVQD (reference sequence). The CDR3 protein is CASSGQLQGNTIYF. The CDR3 DNA reads TGCGCCAGCAGTGGTCAACTCCAGGGAAACACCATATATTTT.

The V and J genes are TRBV6-2 or TRBV6-3 and TRBJ2-2, with 11 positions matching TRBD1. The CDR3 covers 17 residues. After removal of 5 bases from V and 0 bases from J, the junction contained 5 bases not matched to a gene. Per germline, CDR1 MNHEY and CDR2 SVGEGT. The CDR3 bases are TGTGCCAGCAGTCGCCGGACAGGGGGCTCGAACACCGGGGAGCTGTTTTTT. Translation gives CASSRRTGGSNTGELFF.

Worth noting for this clone: One end of the junction varies from germline; a read error may be responsible. The V and J genes are TRBV6-1 and TRBJ2-1; D is uncertain. The CDR3 totals 12 residues. In germline, CDR1 is MNHNS, CDR2 SASEGT. This CDR3 reads CACRGVYNEQFF. The CDR3 DNA reads TGTGCCTGCAGAGGAGTTTACAATGAGCAGTTCTTC.

The count of this clone is one. The chain carries TRBV20-1 and TRBJ2-7; D call uncertain. CDR3 length: 14 residues. Trimming left V 3 bases short and J 3 bases short, with 15 bases between. In germline, CDR1 is DFQATT, CDR2 SNEGSKA (reference sequence). The DNA for the CDR3 is TGCAGTGCTAGTATCACCGGACGGATCTACGAGCAGTACTTC. It yields the protein CSASITGRIYEQYF.

This clone was recorded once. This rearrangement joins TRBV27 to TRBJ2-3; no clear D. This CDR3 spans 14 amino acids. The V gene's germline CDR1 is MNHEY and CDR2 SMNVEV (reference sequence). The V end lost 4 bases, the J end lost 0 bases, and 8 bases lay between the germline ends. The CDR3 coding sequence is TGTGCCAGCAGTTCACTCTTTAGCACAGATACGCAGTATTTT. This sequence encodes CASSSLFSTDTQYF.

The chain recombines TRBV4-1 with TRBJ2-4; D not certain. The CDR3 runs to 12 residues. The germline V gene has CDR1 MGHRA and CDR2 YSYEKL. The V gene lost 4 bases and the J gene lost 9 bases, with 10 bases spanning the gap. The CDR3 DNA is TGCGCCAGCAGCCCGGGTGGGCGCATTCAGTACTTC. Its translation is CASSPGGRIQYF.

This chain uses TRBV4-1 with TRBJ1-2; 9 nucleotides agree with TRBD1. The CDR3 is 17 amino acids. The V gene's germline CDR1 is MGHRA and CDR2 YSYEKL. The V gene end was trimmed by 3 bases and the J gene end by 1 base; junction bases not matched to a gene: 9. Here the CDR3 reads CASSHPQGDRVNYGYTF. The CDR3 bases are TGCGCCAGCAGCCACCCACAGGGGGACAGGGTTAACTATGGCTACACCTTC.

The CDR3 protein is CASSFSSFGITEAFF. The CDR3 DNA reads TGTGCCAGCAGCTTTAGTTCATTTGGGATAACTGAAGCTTTCTTT. The chain is built from TRBV5-4 and TRBJ1-1; D not resolved. CDR3 size: 15 residues. The germline V gene encodes CDR1 SGHNT and CDR2 YYREEE (reference sequence). Trimming took off 2 bases at V and 5 bases at J, with 16 bases between the two ends. The full variable domain, in which reference TRBV5-4 and TRBJ1-1 provide the parts outside the CDR3, is ETGVTQSPTHLIKTRGQQVTLRCSSQSGHNTVSWYQQALGQGPQFIFQYYREEENGRGNFPPRFSGLQFPNYSSELNVNALELDDSALYLCASSFSSFGITEAFFGQGTRLTVV.

The genes are TRBV19 and TRBJ1-2, with 7 bases identical to TRBD1. V trimming: 9 bases; J trimming: 5 bases; junction bases outside the gene matches: 9. CDR3 length: 13 amino acids. Germline loops: CDR1 LNHDA, CDR2 SQIVND (reference sequence). The CDR3 DNA reads as TGTGCCAGCTCCAGCCCAGGGGGTTATGGCTACACCTTC. Encoded protein: CASSSPGGYGYTF. The whole variable domain, filled in from reference TRBV19 and TRBJ1-2, reads DGGITQSPKYLFRKEGQNVTLSCEQNLNHDAMYWYRQDPGQGLRLIYYSQIVNDFQKGDIAEGYSVSREKKESFPLTVTSAQKNPTAFYLCASSSPGGYGYTFGSGTRLTVV.

V usage is TRBV25-1 and J usage is TRBJ2-2; D perhaps matches TRBD1 (6 bases). This CDR3 is 15 amino acids long. The germline V and J ends were trimmed by 1 base and 5 bases, with 11 bases remaining between them. Germline V lookup: CDR1 MGHDK, CDR2 SYGVNS. CDR3 residues: CASSESGGDTGELFF. CDR3 bases: TGTGCCAGCAGTGAATCTGGGGGCGATACCGGGGAGCTGTTTTTT.

A remark on this clone: At one end the junction does not follow the germline gene, possibly because of a read error. This chain joins TRBV2 and TRBJ2-1; no clear D. CDR1 is SNHLY and CDR2 is FYNNEI in the germline V gene. This CDR3 has 10 residues. This chain's CDR3 is CASRDDEQFF. The CDR3 DNA sequence: TGTGCCAGCCGTGATGATGAGCAGTTCTTC.

V and J are TRBV7-3 and TRBJ2-1; no firm D call. There are 12 residues in the CDR3. Germline CDR1 SGHTA, CDR2 FQGTGA. The V and J ends lost 1 base and 7 bases respectively, with 5 bases between them. CDR3 in amino acids: CASSLNPNEQFF. CDR3 sequence (DNA): TGTGCCAGCAGCTTAAACCCAAATGAGCAGTTCTTC.

The rearrangement links TRBV19 to TRBJ2-2; D gene ambiguous. The CDR3 runs to 16 residues. The V and J ends lost 7 bases and 0 bases respectively, with 15 bases between them. Germline V gene sequence: CDR1 LNHDA, CDR2 SQIVND (reference sequence). Here the CDR3 DNA reads TGTGCCAGTAAGGTGAGAGGAAGCGCGAACACCGGGGAGCTGTTTTTT. Translating it yields CASKVRGSANTGELFF.